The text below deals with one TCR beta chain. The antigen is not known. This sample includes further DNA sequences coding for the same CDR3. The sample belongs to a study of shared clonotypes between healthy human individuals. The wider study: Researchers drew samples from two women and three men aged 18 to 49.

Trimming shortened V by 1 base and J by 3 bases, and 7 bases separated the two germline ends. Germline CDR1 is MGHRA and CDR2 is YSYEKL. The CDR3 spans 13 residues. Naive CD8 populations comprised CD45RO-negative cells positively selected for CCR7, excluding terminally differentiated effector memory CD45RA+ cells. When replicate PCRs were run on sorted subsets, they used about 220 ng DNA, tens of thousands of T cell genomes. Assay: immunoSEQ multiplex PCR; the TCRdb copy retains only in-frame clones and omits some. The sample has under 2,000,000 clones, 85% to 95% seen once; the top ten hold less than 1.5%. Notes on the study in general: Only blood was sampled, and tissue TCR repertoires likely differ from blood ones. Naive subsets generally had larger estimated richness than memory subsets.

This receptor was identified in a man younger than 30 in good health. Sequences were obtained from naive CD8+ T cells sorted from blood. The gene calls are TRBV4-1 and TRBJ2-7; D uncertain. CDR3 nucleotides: TGCGCCAGCAGCCAAGGAATCAACTACGAGCAGTACTTC. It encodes CASSQGINYEQYF.